This T cell receptor beta chain is from a study of cytomegalovirus exposure and HLA in healthy donors. Study outcomes and limitations: Researchers had no immune exposure information except CMV serostatus available.

The CDR3 is made up of 14 amino acids. The V gene's germline CDR1 is KGHSH and CDR2 LQKENI. The V end lost 2 bases, the J end lost 6 bases, and 10 bases lay between the germline ends. The PCR used 60 Vbeta and 13 Jbeta primers. Measured with immunoSEQ multiplex PCR; TCRdb has only the in-frame clones, and not every one. The sample has 60,000 to 70,000 clones, 70% to 90% seen once; the top ten hold roughly 2.9%. A note on this clone: What it binds is not known.

This clonotype originated in a woman aged 30 to 39 in good health and CMV-seronegative. This chain connects TRBV18 to TRBJ2-2, with D unresolved. Material: PBMCs. The DNA of the CDR3 is TGTGCCAGCTCACCAAATAAACCGGCCGGGGAGCTGTTTTTT. Amino acid sequence: CASSPNKPAGELFF.